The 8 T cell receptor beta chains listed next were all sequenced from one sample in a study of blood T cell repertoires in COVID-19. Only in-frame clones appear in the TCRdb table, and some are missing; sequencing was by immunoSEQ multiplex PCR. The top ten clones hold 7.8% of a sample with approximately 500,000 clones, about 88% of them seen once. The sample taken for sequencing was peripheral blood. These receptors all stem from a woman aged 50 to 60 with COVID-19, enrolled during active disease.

CDR3 nucleotide sequence: TGTGCCTGGTGGGAGGTTGGTTCGTCTAACTATGGCTACACCTTC. Its protein product is CAWWEVGSSNYGYTF. This rearrangement joins TRBV30 to TRBJ1-2; D is uncertain. Germline values: CDR1 GTSNPN, CDR2 SVGIG (reference sequence). V was cut by 5 bases and J by 0 bases, with 16 bases left in between. The CDR3 is 15 amino acids.

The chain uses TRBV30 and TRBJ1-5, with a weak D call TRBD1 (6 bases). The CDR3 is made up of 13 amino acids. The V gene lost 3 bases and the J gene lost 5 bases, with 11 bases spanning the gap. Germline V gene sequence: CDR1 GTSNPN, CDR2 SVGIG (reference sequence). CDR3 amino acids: CAWSGGRDQPQHF. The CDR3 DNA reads TGTGCCTGGAGCGGGGGGCGGGATCAGCCCCAGCATTTT.

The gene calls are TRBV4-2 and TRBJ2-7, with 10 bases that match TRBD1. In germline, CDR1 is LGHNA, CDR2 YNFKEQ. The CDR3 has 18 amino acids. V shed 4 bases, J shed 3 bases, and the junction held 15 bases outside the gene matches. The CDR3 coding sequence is TGTGCCAGCAGCCTCCTATGGGGAGGGACAGGGGACTACTACGAGCAGTACTTC. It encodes CASSLLWGGTGDYYEQYF.

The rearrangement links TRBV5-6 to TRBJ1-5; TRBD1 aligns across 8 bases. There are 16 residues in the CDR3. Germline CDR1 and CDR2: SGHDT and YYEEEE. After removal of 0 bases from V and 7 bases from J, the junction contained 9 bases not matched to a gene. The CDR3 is CASSLAGQVLDQPQHF. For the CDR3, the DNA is TGTGCCAGCAGCTTGGCGGGACAGGTGTTAGACCAGCCCCAGCATTTT.

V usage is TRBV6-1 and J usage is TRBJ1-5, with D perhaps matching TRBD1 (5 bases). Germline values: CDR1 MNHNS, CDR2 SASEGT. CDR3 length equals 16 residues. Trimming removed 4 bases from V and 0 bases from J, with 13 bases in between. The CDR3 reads CASSVPPGHSNQPQHF. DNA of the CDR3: TGTGCCAGCAGTGTCCCCCCAGGACATAGCAATCAGCCCCAGCATTTT.

The CDR3 reads CASSPWTGERYRGYTF. DNA for the CDR3: TGCGCCAGCAGCCCCTGGACAGGGGAGAGATATCGAGGCTACACCTTC. The V and J genes are TRBV4-1 and TRBJ1-2; 9 bases are a match to TRBD1. CDR1 is MGHRA and CDR2 is YSYEKL in the germline V gene. This CDR3 region has 16 residues. V dropped 4 bases and J dropped 8; count of bases not matched to a gene: 14.

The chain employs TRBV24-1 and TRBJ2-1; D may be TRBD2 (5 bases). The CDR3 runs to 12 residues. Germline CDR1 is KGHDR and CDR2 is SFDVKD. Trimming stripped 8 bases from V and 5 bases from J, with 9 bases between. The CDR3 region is CATNSGDNEQFF. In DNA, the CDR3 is TGTGCCACCAACTCCGGGGACAATGAGCAGTTCTTC.

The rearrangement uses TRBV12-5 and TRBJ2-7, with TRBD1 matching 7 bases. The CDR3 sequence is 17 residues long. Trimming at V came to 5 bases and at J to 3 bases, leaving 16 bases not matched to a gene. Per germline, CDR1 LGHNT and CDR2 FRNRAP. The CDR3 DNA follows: TGTGCTAGTGGTCGCCCCCAAGTGACAGGGAATTTCTACGAGCAGTACTTC. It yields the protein CASGRPQVTGNFYEQYF.